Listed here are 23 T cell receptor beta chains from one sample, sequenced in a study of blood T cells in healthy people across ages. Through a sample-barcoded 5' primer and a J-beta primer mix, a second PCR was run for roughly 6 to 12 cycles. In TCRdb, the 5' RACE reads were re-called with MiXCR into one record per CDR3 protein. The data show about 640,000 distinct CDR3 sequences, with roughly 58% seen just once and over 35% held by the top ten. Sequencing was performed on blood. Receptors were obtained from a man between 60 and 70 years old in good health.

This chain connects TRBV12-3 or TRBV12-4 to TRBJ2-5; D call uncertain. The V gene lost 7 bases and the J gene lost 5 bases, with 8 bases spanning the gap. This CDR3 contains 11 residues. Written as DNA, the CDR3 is TGTGCCAGCACCTTCGGCGAGACCCAGTACTTC. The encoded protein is CASTFGETQYF.

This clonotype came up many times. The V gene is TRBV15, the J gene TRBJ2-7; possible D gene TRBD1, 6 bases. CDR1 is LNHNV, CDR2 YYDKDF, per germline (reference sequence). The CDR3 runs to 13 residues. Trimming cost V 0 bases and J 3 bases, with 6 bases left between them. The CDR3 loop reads CATSRDRGYEQYF. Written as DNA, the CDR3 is TGTGCCACCAGCAGAGACAGGGGCTACGAGCAGTACTTC.

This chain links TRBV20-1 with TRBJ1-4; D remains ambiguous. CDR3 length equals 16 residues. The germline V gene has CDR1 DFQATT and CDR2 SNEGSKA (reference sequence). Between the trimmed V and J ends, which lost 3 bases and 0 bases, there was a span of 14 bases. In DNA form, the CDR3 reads TGCAGTGCTAGTTTTGGGAACATTGCAACTAATGAAAAACTGTTTTTT. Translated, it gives CSASFGNIATNEKLFF.

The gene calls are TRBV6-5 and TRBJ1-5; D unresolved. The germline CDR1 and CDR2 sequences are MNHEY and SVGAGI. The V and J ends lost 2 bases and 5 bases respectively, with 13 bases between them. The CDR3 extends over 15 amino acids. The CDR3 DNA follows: TGTGCCAGCAGTTACGCGGCGCAGCCCTATCAGCCCCAGCATTTT. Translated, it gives CASSYAAQPYQPQHF.

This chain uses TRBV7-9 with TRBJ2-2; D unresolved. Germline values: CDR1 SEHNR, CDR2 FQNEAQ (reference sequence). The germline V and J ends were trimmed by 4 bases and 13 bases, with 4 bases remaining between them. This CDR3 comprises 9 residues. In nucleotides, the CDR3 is TGTGCCAGCAGCTCGCCGCTGTTTTTT. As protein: CASSSPLFF.

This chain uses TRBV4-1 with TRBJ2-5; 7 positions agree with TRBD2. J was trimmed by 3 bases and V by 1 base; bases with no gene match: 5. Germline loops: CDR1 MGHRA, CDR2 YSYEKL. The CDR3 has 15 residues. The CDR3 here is CASSQGLREEETQYF. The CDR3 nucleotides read TGCGCCAGCAGCCAAGGTCTACGGGAGGAAGAGACCCAGTACTTC.

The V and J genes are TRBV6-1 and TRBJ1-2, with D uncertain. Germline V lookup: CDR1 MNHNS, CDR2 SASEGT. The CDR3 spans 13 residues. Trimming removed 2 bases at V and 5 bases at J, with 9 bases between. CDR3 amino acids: CASSEQYPYGYTF. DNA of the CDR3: TGTGCCAGCAGTGAACAGTACCCGTATGGCTACACCTTC.

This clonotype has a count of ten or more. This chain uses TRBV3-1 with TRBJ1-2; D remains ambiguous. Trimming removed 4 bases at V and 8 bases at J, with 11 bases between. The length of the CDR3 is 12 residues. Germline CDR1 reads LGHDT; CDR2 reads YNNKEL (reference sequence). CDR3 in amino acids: CASSPAGGGYTF. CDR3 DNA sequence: TGTGCCAGCAGCCCCGCCGGCGGCGGCTACACCTTC.

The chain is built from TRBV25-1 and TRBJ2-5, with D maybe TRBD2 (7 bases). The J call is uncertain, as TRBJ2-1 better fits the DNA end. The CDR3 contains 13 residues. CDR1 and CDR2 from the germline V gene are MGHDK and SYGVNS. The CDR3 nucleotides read TGTGCCAGCAGTAGCTGGGGGCGGGAGACCCAGTTCTTC. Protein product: CASSSWGRETQFF.

The CDR3 region is CASSRTGLAGYTF. CDR3 nucleotide sequence: TGTGCCAGCAGCAGGACAGGGTTGGCTGGCTACACCTTC. The rearrangement joins TRBV7-6 to TRBJ1-2; 8 bases agree with TRBD1. The germline gives CDR1 SGHVS, CDR2 FNYEAQ. This CDR3 contains 13 residues. The V segment lost 5 bases and the J segment 7 bases; nucleotides outside the gene matches: 6.

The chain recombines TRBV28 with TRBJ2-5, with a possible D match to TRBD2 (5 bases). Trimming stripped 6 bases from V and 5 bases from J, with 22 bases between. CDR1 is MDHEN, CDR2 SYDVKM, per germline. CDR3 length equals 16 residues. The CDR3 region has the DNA TGTGCCAGCAGCCTTCCTGGGGAGCGTCTTGGGGAGACCCAGTACTTC. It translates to CASSLPGERLGETQYF. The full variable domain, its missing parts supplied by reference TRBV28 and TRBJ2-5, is DVKVTQSSRYLVKRTGEKVFLECVQDMDHENMFWYRQDPGLGLRLIYFSYDVKMKEKGDIPEGYSVSREKKERFSLILESASTNQTSMYLCASSLPGERLGETQYFGPGTRLLVL.

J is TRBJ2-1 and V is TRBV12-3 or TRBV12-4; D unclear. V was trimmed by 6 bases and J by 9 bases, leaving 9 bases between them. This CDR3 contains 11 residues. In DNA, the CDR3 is TGTGCCAGCAGGGCATTCCGTGAGCAGTTCTTC. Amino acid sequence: CASRAFREQFF.

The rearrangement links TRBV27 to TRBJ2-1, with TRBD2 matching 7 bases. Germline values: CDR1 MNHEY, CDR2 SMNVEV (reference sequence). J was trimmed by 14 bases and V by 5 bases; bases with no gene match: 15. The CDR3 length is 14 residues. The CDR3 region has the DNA TGTGCCAGCAGTCCGTCGGGACTATCGGGGCCGGAGTTCTTC. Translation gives CASSPSGLSGPEFF.

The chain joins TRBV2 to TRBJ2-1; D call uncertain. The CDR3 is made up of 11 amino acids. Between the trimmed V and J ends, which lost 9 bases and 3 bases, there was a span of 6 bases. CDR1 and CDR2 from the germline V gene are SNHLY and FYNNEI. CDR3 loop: CARGIYNEQFF. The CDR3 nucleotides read TGTGCCAGAGGTATCTACAATGAGCAGTTCTTC.

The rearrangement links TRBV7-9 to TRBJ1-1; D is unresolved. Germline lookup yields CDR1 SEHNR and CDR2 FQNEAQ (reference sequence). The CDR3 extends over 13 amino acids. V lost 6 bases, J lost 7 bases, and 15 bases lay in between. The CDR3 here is CASRLSGVNEAFF. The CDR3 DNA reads TGTGCCAGCAGGCTCTCAGGTGTTAATGAAGCTTTCTTT.

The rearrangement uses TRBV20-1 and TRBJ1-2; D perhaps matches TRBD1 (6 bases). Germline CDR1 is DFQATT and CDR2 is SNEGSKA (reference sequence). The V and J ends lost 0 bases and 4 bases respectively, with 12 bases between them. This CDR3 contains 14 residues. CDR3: CSARDLQGTYGYTF. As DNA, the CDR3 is TGCAGTGCTAGAGATCTACAGGGCACCTATGGCTACACCTTC.

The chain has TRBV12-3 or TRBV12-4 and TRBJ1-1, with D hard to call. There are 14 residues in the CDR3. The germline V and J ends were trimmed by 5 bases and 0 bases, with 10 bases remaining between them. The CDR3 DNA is TGTGCCAGCAGTACAGACAACATGAACACTGAAGCTTTCTTT. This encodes CASSTDNMNTEAFF.

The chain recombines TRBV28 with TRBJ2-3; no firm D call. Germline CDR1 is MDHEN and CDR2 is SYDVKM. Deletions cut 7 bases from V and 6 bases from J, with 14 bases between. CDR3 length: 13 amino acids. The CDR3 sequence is CASMKTWADTQYF. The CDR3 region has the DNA TGTGCCAGCATGAAGACATGGGCTGATACGCAGTATTTT.

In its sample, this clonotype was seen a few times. CDR3 residues: CSVEGMGTDTQYF. The CDR3 coding sequence is TGCAGCGTTGAGGGGATGGGGACAGATACGCAGTATTTT. This rearrangement joins TRBV29-1 to TRBJ2-3; D remains unclear. From germline, CDR1 is SQVTM and CDR2 ANQGSEA. This CDR3 spans 13 amino acids. The V and J ends lost 3 bases and 3 bases respectively, with 10 bases between them.

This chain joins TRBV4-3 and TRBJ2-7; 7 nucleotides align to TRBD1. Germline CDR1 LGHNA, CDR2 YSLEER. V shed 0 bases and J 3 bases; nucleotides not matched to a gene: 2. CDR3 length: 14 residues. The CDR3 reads CASSQENRGYEQYF. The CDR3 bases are TGCGCCAGCAGCCAAGAAAACAGGGGCTACGAGCAGTACTTC.

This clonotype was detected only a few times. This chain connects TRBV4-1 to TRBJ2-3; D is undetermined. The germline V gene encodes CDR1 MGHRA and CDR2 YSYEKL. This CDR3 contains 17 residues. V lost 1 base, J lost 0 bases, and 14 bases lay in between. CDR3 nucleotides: TGCGCCAGCAGCCAAGTAAACGCCGGTCCTAGCACAGATACGCAGTATTTT. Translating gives CASSQVNAGPSTDTQYF.

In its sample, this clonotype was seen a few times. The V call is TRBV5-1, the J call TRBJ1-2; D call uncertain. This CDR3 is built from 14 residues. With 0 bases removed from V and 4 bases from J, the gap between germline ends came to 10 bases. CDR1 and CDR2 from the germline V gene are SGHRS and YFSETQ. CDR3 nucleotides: TGCGCCAGCAGCTTGGATGGAGCGACCTATGGCTACACCTTC. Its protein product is CASSLDGATYGYTF.

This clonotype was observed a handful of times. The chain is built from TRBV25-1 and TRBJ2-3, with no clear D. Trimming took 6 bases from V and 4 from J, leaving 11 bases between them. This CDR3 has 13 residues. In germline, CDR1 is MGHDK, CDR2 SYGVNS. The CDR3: CASSGRASDTQYF. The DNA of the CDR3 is TGTGCCAGCAGCGGAAGGGCGTCAGATACGCAGTATTTT. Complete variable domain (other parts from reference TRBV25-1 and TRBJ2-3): EADIYQTPRYLVIGTGKKITLECSQTMGHDKMYWYQQDPGMELHLIHYSYGVNSTEKGDLSSESTVSRIRTEHFPLTLESARPSHTSQYLCASSGRASDTQYFGPGTRLTVL.